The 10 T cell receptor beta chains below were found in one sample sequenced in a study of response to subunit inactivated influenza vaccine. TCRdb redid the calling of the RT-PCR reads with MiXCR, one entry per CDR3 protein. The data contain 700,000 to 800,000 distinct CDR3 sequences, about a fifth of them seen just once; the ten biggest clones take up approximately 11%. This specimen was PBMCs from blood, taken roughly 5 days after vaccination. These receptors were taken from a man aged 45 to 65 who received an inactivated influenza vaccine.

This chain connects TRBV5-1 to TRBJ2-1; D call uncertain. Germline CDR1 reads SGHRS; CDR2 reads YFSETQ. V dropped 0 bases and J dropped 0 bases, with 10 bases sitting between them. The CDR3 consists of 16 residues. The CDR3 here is CASSLAGFSSYNEQFF. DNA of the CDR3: TGCGCCAGCAGCTTGGCCGGGTTTAGCTCCTACAATGAGCAGTTCTTC.

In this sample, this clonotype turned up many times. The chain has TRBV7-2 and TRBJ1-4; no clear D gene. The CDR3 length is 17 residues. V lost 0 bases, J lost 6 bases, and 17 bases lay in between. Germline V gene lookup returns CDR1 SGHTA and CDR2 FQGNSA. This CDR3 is CASSLAFTRDIDEKLFF. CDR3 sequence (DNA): TGTGCCAGCAGCTTAGCATTTACCCGCGACATCGATGAAAAACTGTTTTTT.

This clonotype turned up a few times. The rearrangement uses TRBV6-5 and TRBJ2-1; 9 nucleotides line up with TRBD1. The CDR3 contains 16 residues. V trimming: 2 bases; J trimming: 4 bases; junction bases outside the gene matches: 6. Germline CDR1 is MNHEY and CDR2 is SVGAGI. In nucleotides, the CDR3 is TGTGCCAGCAGTTACCCCGTCGGACAGGGGTACAATGAGCAGTTCTTC. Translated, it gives CASSYPVGQGYNEQFF.

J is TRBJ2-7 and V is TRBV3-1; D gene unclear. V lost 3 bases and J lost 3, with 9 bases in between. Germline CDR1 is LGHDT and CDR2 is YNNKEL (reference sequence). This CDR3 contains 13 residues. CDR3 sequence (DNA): TGTGCCAGCAGCCACGGCGGAAACTACGAGCAGTACTTC. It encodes CASSHGGNYEQYF.

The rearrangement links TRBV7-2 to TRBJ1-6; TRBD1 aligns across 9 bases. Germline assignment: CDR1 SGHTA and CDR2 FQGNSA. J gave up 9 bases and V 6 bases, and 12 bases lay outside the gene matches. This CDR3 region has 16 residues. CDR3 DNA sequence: TGTGCCAGCAGGAATCCTACCGGGACAGGGACTTCACCCCTCCACTTT. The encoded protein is CASRNPTGTGTSPLHF.

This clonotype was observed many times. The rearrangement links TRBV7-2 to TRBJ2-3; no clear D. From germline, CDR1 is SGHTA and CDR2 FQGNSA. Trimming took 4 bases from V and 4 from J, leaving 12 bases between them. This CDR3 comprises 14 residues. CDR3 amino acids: CASSSGHGADTQYF. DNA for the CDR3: TGTGCCAGCAGCTCTGGCCATGGCGCAGATACGCAGTATTTT.

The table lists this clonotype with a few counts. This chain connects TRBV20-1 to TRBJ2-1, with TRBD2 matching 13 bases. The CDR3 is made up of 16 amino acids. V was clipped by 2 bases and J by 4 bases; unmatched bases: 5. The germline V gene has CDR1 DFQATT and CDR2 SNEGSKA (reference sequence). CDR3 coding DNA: TGCAGTGCTAGAAGGGGACTAGCGGGGACTTACAATGAGCAGTTCTTC. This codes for CSARRGLAGTYNEQFF.

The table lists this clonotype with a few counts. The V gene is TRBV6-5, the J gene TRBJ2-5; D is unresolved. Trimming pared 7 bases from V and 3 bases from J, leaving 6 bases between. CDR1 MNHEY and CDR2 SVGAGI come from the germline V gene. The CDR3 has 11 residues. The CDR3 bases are TGTGCCAGCATGGCGAAAGAGACCCAGTACTTC. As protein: CASMAKETQYF.

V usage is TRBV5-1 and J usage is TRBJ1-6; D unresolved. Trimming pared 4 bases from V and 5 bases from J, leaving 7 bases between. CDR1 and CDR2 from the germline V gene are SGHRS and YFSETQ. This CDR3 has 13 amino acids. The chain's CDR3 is CASSIIDNSPLHF. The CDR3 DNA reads TGCGCCAGCAGCATAATAGATAATTCACCCCTCCACTTT.

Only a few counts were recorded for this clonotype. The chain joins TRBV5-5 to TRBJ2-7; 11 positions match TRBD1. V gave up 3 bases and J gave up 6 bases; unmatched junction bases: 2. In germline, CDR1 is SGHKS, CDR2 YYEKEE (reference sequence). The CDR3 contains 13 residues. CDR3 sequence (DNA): TGTGCCAGCAGCTGGGGACAGGGGGGCGAGCAGTACTTC. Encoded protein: CASSWGQGGEQYF.